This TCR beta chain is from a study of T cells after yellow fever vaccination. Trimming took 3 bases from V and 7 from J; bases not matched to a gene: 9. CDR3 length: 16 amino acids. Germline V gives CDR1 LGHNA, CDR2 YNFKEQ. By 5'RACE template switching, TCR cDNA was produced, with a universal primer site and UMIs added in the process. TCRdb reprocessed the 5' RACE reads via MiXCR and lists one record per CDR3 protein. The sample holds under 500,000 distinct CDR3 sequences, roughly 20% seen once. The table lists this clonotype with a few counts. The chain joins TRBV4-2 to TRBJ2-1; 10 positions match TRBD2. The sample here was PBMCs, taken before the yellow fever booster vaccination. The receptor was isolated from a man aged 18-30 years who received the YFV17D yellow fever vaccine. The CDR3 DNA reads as TGTGCCAGCAGCCACGAAGCGGGGGGGCCTGGGAATGAGCAGTTCTTC. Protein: CASSHEAGGPGNEQFF.